Listed here are 20 T cell receptor beta chains from one sample, sequenced in a study of shared T cell receptors in the human thymus. Only in-frame clones appear in the TCRdb table, and some are missing; sequencing was by immunoSEQ multiplex PCR. The profile shows 720,000 or so clones, 80% to 90% of them singletons. These records were also assigned to another study, of human thymus T cells.

The sequenced sample consisted of thymocytes. These receptor sequences come from a girl under three years old with a congenital heart defect.

In this sample, this clone turned up once. This chain joins TRBV5-1 and TRBJ2-7; D remains ambiguous. V lost 1 base and J lost 5, with 10 bases in between. CDR1 and CDR2 (germline): SGHRS, YFSETQ. The CDR3 is 13 amino acids. In nucleotides, the CDR3 is TGCGCCAGCAGCTTGTGGGCTCACGACGAGCAGTACTTC. Translation: CASSLWAHDEQYF.

V usage is TRBV2 and J usage is TRBJ1-5; D is undetermined. This CDR3 has 13 amino acids. Germline CDR1 SNHLY, CDR2 FYNNEI. V gave up 4 bases and J gave up 4 bases, with 8 bases separating them. CDR3 residues: CASSVQPNQPQHF. For the CDR3, the DNA is TGTGCCAGCAGTGTACAGCCGAATCAGCCCCAGCATTTT.

The rearrangement links TRBV7-9 to TRBJ2-3; TRBD2 agrees at 7 bases. Germline CDR1 SEHNR, CDR2 FQNEAQ (reference sequence). V was clipped by 5 bases and J by 1 base; unmatched bases: 9. CDR3 length: 16 residues. As DNA, the CDR3 is TGTGCCAGCAGCCCCCGACTAGCCAAGGGCACAGATACGCAGTATTTT. Protein sequence: CASSPRLAKGTDTQYF.

CDR3: CASSQGVGRVPEAFF. The CDR3 DNA reads as TGTGCCAGCAGCCAAGGGGTAGGCAGGGTACCTGAAGCTTTCTTT. The rearrangement links TRBV14 to TRBJ1-1; D possibly corresponds to TRBD1 (5 bases). Germline CDR1 reads SGHDN; CDR2 reads FVKESK. Trimming shortened V by 1 base and J by 6 bases, and 15 bases separated the two germline ends. The CDR3 has 15 amino acids. The variable domain in full, completed from reference TRBV14 and TRBJ1-1, reads EAGVTQFPSHSVIEKGQTVTLRCDPISGHDNLYWYRRVMGKEIKFLLHFVKESKQDESGMPNNRFLAERTGGTYSTLKVQPAELEDSGVYFCASSQGVGRVPEAFFGQGTRLTVV.

The gene calls are TRBV6-4 and TRBJ2-1; 7 bases are shared with TRBD2. The CDR3 extends over 15 amino acids. V dropped 2 bases and J dropped 6; count of bases not matched to a gene: 7. The germline gives CDR1 MRHNA, CDR2 SNTAGT. The CDR3 DNA is TGTGCCAGCAGTGACAGGCTAGCGGTTATCAATGAGCAGTTCTTC. Its translation: CASSDRLAVINEQFF.

This clone was seen a few times. This chain joins TRBV27 and TRBJ1-5, with D possibly matching TRBD1 (6 bases). The germline CDR1 and CDR2 sequences are MNHEY and SMNVEV (reference sequence). Trimming left V 7 bases short and J 3 bases short, with 28 bases between. This CDR3 is built from 19 residues. The chain's CDR3 is CASTARWGGRITNNQPQHF. The DNA for the CDR3 is TGTGCCAGCACCGCGCGCTGGGGGGGGCGTATAACAAACAATCAGCCCCAGCATTTT.

The rearrangement joins TRBV5-4 to TRBJ1-3, with D possibly TRBD1 on 5 matching bases. The CDR3 spans 15 residues. Between the trimmed V and J ends, which lost 6 bases and 1 base, there was a span of 14 bases. CDR1 and CDR2 (germline): SGHNT, YYREEE (reference sequence). CDR3 in amino acids: CASTSPEGSGNTIYF. CDR3 in DNA: TGTGCCAGCACCTCTCCGGAGGGGTCTGGAAACACCATATATTTT.

This rearrangement joins TRBV10-3 to TRBJ1-6; perhaps TRBD1 as D (6 bases). The V gene lost 4 bases and the J gene lost 0 bases, with 16 bases spanning the gap. This CDR3 region has 18 residues. The germline V gene encodes CDR1 ENHRY and CDR2 SYGVKD. The CDR3 spells CAISGMGNRDSYNSPLHF. In DNA form, the CDR3 reads TGTGCCATCAGTGGAATGGGAAACAGGGACTCCTATAATTCACCCCTCCACTTT.

The rearrangement links TRBV29-1 to TRBJ1-1; 7 nucleotides agree with TRBD1. Germline values: CDR1 SQVTM, CDR2 ANQGSEA. This CDR3 is built from 16 residues. In DNA form, the CDR3 reads TGCAGTGCCTCAGTCCGGGACAGCCCGGGGGACACTGAAGCTTTCTTT. The encoded protein is CSASVRDSPGDTEAFF.

V is TRBV9 and J is TRBJ2-1; TRBD2 matches at 13 bases. The CDR3 totals 17 residues. CDR1 is SGDLS and CDR2 is YYNGEE in the germline V gene. Losses at the gene ends were 0 bases for V and 6 bases for J; bases not matched to a gene: 6. The DNA of the CDR3 is TGTGCCAGCAGCGTAGAACTAGCGGGGGGGATACCCAATGAGCAGTTCTTC. This sequence encodes CASSVELAGGIPNEQFF.

This chain connects TRBV30 to TRBJ1-4; no firm D call. V gave up 0 bases and J gave up 7 bases, with 6 bases separating them. Germline values: CDR1 GTSNPN, CDR2 SVGIG (reference sequence). The length of the CDR3 is 12 residues. The CDR3 sequence is CAWSVRGEKLFF. The CDR3 nucleotides are TGTGCCTGGAGTGTAAGAGGTGAAAAACTGTTTTTT.

The chain is built from TRBV6-1 and TRBJ1-2, with 7 positions matching TRBD1. CDR1 MNHNS and CDR2 SASEGT come from the germline V gene. V shed 4 bases and J 6 bases; nucleotides not matched to a gene: 5. The CDR3 extends over 13 amino acids. The CDR3 loop reads CASSVEGAHGYTF. Written as DNA, the CDR3 is TGTGCCAGCAGTGTTGAGGGGGCCCATGGCTACACCTTC.

This rearrangement joins TRBV28 to TRBJ1-2; D not resolved. The CDR3 has 14 amino acids. Trimming took off 5 bases at V and 2 bases at J, with 12 bases between the two ends. Germline V gives CDR1 MDHEN, CDR2 SYDVKM. The CDR3 reads CASSVSRKNYGYTF. For the CDR3, the DNA is TGTGCCAGCAGTGTCAGTCGCAAGAACTATGGCTACACCTTC.

The chain couples TRBV7-2 to TRBJ1-1; 8 bases fit TRBD1. Trimming at V came to 4 bases and at J to 2 bases, leaving 3 bases not matched to a gene. The CDR3 is made up of 14 amino acids. The germline V gene has CDR1 SGHTA and CDR2 FQGNSA. The CDR3 nucleotides are TGTGCCAGCAGCTCAGGACAGGGTAACACTGAAGCTTTCTTT. Protein: CASSSGQGNTEAFF.

This chain joins TRBV27 and TRBJ1-2, with no clear D. CDR1 and CDR2 (germline): MNHEY, SMNVEV (reference sequence). The V end lost 8 bases, the J end lost 9 bases, and 19 bases lay between the germline ends. The CDR3 has 13 amino acids. The CDR3: CASGGRDYSSYTF. The CDR3 DNA reads TGTGCCAGCGGCGGCCGCGACTACAGTAGCTACACCTTC.

This chain uses TRBV18 with TRBJ1-1; possibly TRBD1 for D (5 bases). Germline V lookup: CDR1 KGHSH, CDR2 LQKENI. Between the trimmed V and J ends, which lost 1 base and 4 bases, there was a span of 19 bases. The CDR3 is 17 amino acids. The CDR3 is CASSPLTFRGESTEAFF. The CDR3 coding sequence is TGTGCCAGCTCACCACTTACCTTTAGGGGCGAGAGCACTGAAGCTTTCTTT.

Regarding this clone: Compared with germline, one end of the junction differs, possibly owing to a read error. The chain carries TRBV20-1 and TRBJ2-1; no reliable D call. This CDR3 is built from 11 residues. Germline CDR1 reads DFQATT; CDR2 reads SNEGSKA (reference sequence). CDR3: CSARDADEQFF. In nucleotides, the CDR3 is TGCAGTGCCAGAGACGCGGATGAGCAGTTCTTC.

This rearrangement joins TRBV28 to TRBJ1-6; 7 bases line up with TRBD1. This CDR3 contains 15 residues. The V and J ends lost 5 bases and 7 bases, in that order; junction bases with no gene match: 8. The germline V gene has CDR1 MDHEN and CDR2 SYDVKM. CDR3 DNA: TGTGCCAGCAGTCCTTACACAGGGGACAATTCACCCCTCCACTTT. Translated: CASSPYTGDNSPLHF.

This chain joins TRBV5-1 and TRBJ1-1; possible D gene TRBD1, 5 bases. CDR1 SGHRS and CDR2 YFSETQ come from the germline V gene. Trimming shortened V by 3 bases and J by 8 bases, and 11 bases separated the two germline ends. The CDR3 consists of 12 residues. The DNA of the CDR3 is TGCGCCAGCAGCTCCCAGGGAACCGAAGCTTTCTTT. Its translation is CASSSQGTEAFF.

This chain connects TRBV28 to TRBJ1-5; perhaps TRBD1 as D (6 bases). The V end lost 6 bases, the J end lost 7 bases, and 25 bases lay between the germline ends. Per germline, CDR1 MDHEN and CDR2 SYDVKM. This CDR3 contains 17 residues. The CDR3 loop reads CASRTITGCVVGQPQHF. The CDR3 bases are TGTGCCAGCAGGACCATTACAGGGTGCGTAGTTGGGCAGCCCCAGCATTTT.